The T cell receptor beta chain described here comes from a study of spatial heterogeneity in lung cancer. Study-level findings and limits: It was found that expanded intratumoral alpha and beta TCR counts tracked tumor mutation counts. Coverage of tumor T cells was estimated at approximately 7% for alpha chains and under 15% for beta chains.

The time point denotes: sample taken at primary tumor resection. Researchers sequenced whole RNA taken from tumor, nontumor lung or frozen PBMC without sorting. There are many counts of this clonotype. Its target is not known. MiXCR, applied by TCRdb to the 5' RACE reads, yields one record per CDR3 protein. The table shows some 9,900 distinct CDR3 sequences, with under 8.5% occurring only once. V lost 3 bases and J lost 5; bases outside the gene matches: 5. The CDR3 sequence is 15 residues long. The germline gives CDR1 SEHNR, CDR2 FQNEAQ (reference sequence). The clonotype was recovered from a male donor with early-stage non-small cell lung cancer. This sequence joins TRBV7-9 and TRBJ2-1, with 9 positions matching TRBD2. Here the sequenced sample was lung tumor tissue, taken at surgery. DNA of the CDR3: TGTGCCAGCAGCTTCAGACTAGCGGTTAACAATGAGCAGTTCTTC. Amino acid sequence: CASSFRLAVNNEQFF.